The source of this T cell receptor (beta chain) is a study of CD8 T cells in ankylosing spondylitis (dated by TCRdb to about 2017). Background on the whole study: T cell receptor beta repertoires were profiled in healthy donors and ankylosing spondylitis patients so that disease-linked TCR variants could be found. The full study cohort was made up of 20 to 25 ankylosing spondylitis patients and approximately 100 healthy donors. Samples of peripheral blood were taken, and for ankylosing spondylitis patients, synovial fluid was collected as well.

From the germline V gene (reference sequence), CDR1 is DFQATT and CDR2 is SNEGSKA. CDR3 length: 16 amino acids, cysteine to phenylalanine. Solely the CDR3 DNA is kept, with 48 bases framed from the first base. Unmatched junction bases come to 11, with V trimmed by 6 bases and J by 4 bases. This clonotype was found many times. Its antigen has not been determined. No qualities accompany the bases; no much larger clone lies one base away. Sequencing took place on an Illumina HiSeq 2500. Quantitative 5'-RACE with molecular barcodes was the method used to prepare the TCR beta libraries. As for how the authors treated the data: Disease-linked TCR variants were identified with a new computational method built on a probabilistic model of VDJ rearrangement. TCRdb redid the processing of the public reads, applying fastp at Q25 and MiXCR, and retained in-frame beta chains. Each entry merges the rows of one CDR3 protein and shows their most common DNA and genes. TCRdb, rather than the study authors, made the V and J calls. Across this sample there are hundreds of thousands of distinct CDR3 sequences, with 8% to 11% seen only once. Less than 25% of the sample goes to the ten largest clones.

What the authors observed across the whole study: Significant enrichment of the disease-linked clones was reported in matched synovial fluid samples from ankylosing spondylitis patients. The disease-linked clones had a CD8+ phenotype and were found at relatively low frequencies in peripheral blood. Some motif variants were previously reported in synovial fluid and blood of reactive arthritis patients, suggesting common disease-initiation mechanisms. Blood from ankylosing spondylitis patients appeared to be characterized by a TCR beta motif composed of under 10 highly homologous amino acid variants.

The sequence joins TRBV20-1 to TRBJ2-2, and 10 bases in between align with TRBD1. The sequence came from a male donor with ankylosing spondylitis or in good health (not recorded which). Input material: blood, either unsorted or a sorted T cell fraction (not recorded which). Read as DNA, the sequence is TGCAGTGCCAACGAGTTCGGGACAGGGGCCACCGGGGAGCTGTTTTTT. It specifies CSANEFGTGATGELFF.